This passage covers 5 T cell receptor beta chains from one sample sequenced in a study of control samples from healthy donors and cancer patients. Only in-frame clones appear in the TCRdb table, and some are missing; sequencing was by immunoSEQ multiplex PCR. The data show approximately 110,000 clones, 90% seen once. Sequenced material: blood. All receptors come from a human donor in good health. The donor label of this sample is uncertain.

This chain connects TRBV18 to TRBJ2-3; D is possibly TRBD2 (7 bases). Per the germline V gene, CDR1 is KGHSH and CDR2 is LQKENI. V shed 1 base and J shed 6 bases, with 14 bases lying between them. The CDR3 covers 15 residues. The CDR3 sequence is CASSPQGGAGDTQYF. The CDR3 DNA is TGTGCCAGCTCACCACAAGGGGGGGCCGGGGATACGCAGTATTTT.

This chain joins TRBV25-1 and TRBJ2-1; D remains ambiguous. The germline V gene has CDR1 MGHDK and CDR2 SYGVNS. Deletions cut 0 bases from V and 10 bases from J, with 10 bases between. The CDR3 is made up of 13 amino acids. The CDR3 bases are TGTGCCAGCAGTGAATATAGGCGGTTCGAGCAGTTCTTC. This encodes CASSEYRRFEQFF.

The chain links TRBV4-3 to TRBJ1-1; D remains ambiguous. Germline lookup yields CDR1 LGHNA and CDR2 YSLEER. V dropped 0 bases and J dropped 4 bases, with 6 bases sitting between them. The CDR3 is 13 residues long. CDR3 DNA sequence: TGCGCCAGCAGCCAAGAAATTGGCACTGAAGCTTTCTTT. Residues: CASSQEIGTEAFF.

V is TRBV5-1 and J is TRBJ1-4; perhaps TRBD1 as D (5 bases). The CDR3 runs 17 residues. The V and J ends lost 4 bases and 0 bases respectively, with 16 bases between them. The germline V gene has CDR1 SGHRS and CDR2 YFSETQ. CDR3 bases: TGCGCCAGCAGCGGCGGGGCTGGAGGTGCAACTAATGAAAAACTGTTTTTT. This sequence encodes CASSGGAGGATNEKLFF.

The chain links TRBV13 to TRBJ2-3, with 14 bases aligning to TRBD2. The ends lost 4 bases at V and 2 bases at J; junction bases unmatched: 11. CDR1 is PRHDT and CDR2 is FYEKMQ in the germline V gene (reference sequence). The CDR3 runs 19 residues. In DNA form, the CDR3 reads TGTGCCAGCAGCTCACCGGGGACTAGCGGGGGTGGTTTCACAGATACGCAGTATTTT. It translates to CASSSPGTSGGGFTDTQYF.